The present entry profiles one T cell receptor (beta chain) with its context. This clonotype was counted at least ten times. The clone's antigen remains unknown. No base qualities exist here, and no much larger clone lies one base off it. CDR1 and CDR2, looked up from the germline V gene, are MDHEN and SYDVKM. The CDR3 runs 13 amino acids, cysteine and phenylalanine included. This entry keeps only the CDR3 DNA: 39 bases, framed from base 1. The V end gives up 6 bases and the J end 6 bases, leaving 6 bases in the junction not matched to a gene. A patient counted as having stable Graves' hyperthyroidism if no progression to ophthalmopathy occurred over 18 months of follow-up. Hyperthyroidism patients were aged 18 to 65 years and newly diagnosed, with disease duration of less than 2 months. Exclusion was applied to patients with uncontrolled infections, other autoimmune diseases, pregnancy or lactation. Clinical symptoms, serum thyroxine and TRAb, thyroid ultrasound, and orbital computed tomography formed the basis for the diagnoses. PBMCs were separated from roughly 10 ml of fresh peripheral blood using Ficoll-Paque density gradient centrifugation. Total RNA was extracted with Trizol reagent, and quality was checked on an Agilent 2100 Bioanalyzer.

This sample is drawn from a study of T cells in Graves' hyperthyroidism and ophthalmopathy (dated by TCRdb to about 2019). In terms of the full investigation: Peripheral blood was collected at initial diagnosis, before any treatment. The approximately 100 discovery patients were divided at random into training and test sets in a 7:3 ratio. Following sampling, methimazole starting at 30 mg daily was given to hyperthyroidism patients, and high-dose intravenous methylprednisolone was given to ophthalmopathy patients. An independent validation cohort of 18 to 20 hyperthyroidism patients and about 15 patients who later progressed to ophthalmopathy tested prospective prediction of ophthalmopathy. The paper describes TCR Vbeta CDR3 sequencing of about 140 peripheral blood samples, made up of some 42 ophthalmopathy patients, over 70 hyperthyroidism patients and approximately 17 progressor patients. A discovery cohort of around 100 patients, 43 with Graves' ophthalmopathy and 55 to 65 with stable Graves' hyperthyroidism, was used to find distinguishing TCR V-J signatures. In addition, the study compared T-cell repertoires in thyroid tissue and in blood from six Graves' hyperthyroidism patients. The paper's findings and limits, for the study overall: A 13 V-J signature model separated ophthalmopathy from stable hyperthyroidism, with around 90% sensitivity and about 81% specificity in cross-validation and 80%/75% in testing. Sample size was not statistically predetermined, and investigators were not blinded to group allocation. In validation, the model predicted progression to ophthalmopathy with just under 71% sensitivity and around 72% specificity, a median of about 6 months before onset. Most expanded thyroid clonotypes (frequency above 0.001) were also detected in blood, suggesting blood repertoires may reflect thyroid immune responses.

The TCR beta CDR3 regions were amplified from the RNA transcripts. The TCR CDR3 was subjected to a first round of RT-PCR using the HTBI primer set and the Qiagen OneStep RT-PCR kit. Libraries were constructed in a second round of multiplex PCR, after which size selection and purification were performed. Sequencing of the libraries was done on an Illumina HiSeq2000 using paired-end 100 bp reads. From the authors' description of their analysis: Raw data were processed with SOAPnuke, discarding reads with adapters, uncalled bases, mean Phred below 15, or no exact constant-primer or identifier match. High-quality paired reads were merged using COPE v1.2.5, and each unique nucleotide sequence was defined as a clonotype. MiTCR v1.1 was used to align clonotypes to the IMGT TRBV, TRBD and TRBJ reference segments. Only V-J combinations with frequency above 0.0001, covering 99% to 99.2% of repertoires, were analysed. The TCS score was defined as F50 (clonal expansion) divided by E x V (chaos), with BLOSUM62-based TCRdist calculated between CDR3 peptides within each V-J. Welch's t-statistics and random forest reduced some 510 V-J features to 13, which were used in a naive Bayes classifier (R e1071). The raw public reads went through TCRdb reprocessing: fastp at Q25, MiXCR clone calling, in-frame beta chains kept. Rows merge per CDR3 protein into single entries with the most common DNA and genes. None of the V and J calls come from the authors' own analysis; TCRdb made them. The table for this sample lists about 740,000 distinct CDR3 sequences; around 15% of them were counted only once. Clones ranked in the top ten supply about 10% of the sample.

The sample taken for sequencing was blood. This TCR was recovered from a young woman with Graves' hyperthyroidism. The V and J genes are TRBV28 and TRBJ2-7, with 9 bases matching TRBD1. The base sequence is TGTGCCAGCAGGGGACAGGGAACACGCGAGCAGTACTTC. It is translated as CASRGQGTREQYF.